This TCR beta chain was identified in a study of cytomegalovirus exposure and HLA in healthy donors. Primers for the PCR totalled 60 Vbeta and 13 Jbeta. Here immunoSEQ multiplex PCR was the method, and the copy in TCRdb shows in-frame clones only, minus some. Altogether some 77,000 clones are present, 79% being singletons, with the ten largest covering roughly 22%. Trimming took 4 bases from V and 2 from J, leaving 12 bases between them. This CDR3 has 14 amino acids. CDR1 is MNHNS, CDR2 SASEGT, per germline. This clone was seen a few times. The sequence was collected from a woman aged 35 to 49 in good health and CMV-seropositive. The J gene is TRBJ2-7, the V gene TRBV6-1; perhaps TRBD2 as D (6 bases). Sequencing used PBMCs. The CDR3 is CASSGGRGTYEQYF. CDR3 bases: TGTGCCAGCAGTGGTGGACGGGGGACCTACGAGCAGTACTTC.